The sequence of this TCR beta chain was determined in a study of patients and donors after allogeneic stem cell transplantation. TCRdb used MiXCR to reprocess the RT-PCR reads, holding one entry per CDR3 protein. The sample lists 150,000 to 250,000 distinct CDR3 sequences, more than 35% seen once, with 33% in the top ten. The germline CDR1 and CDR2 sequences are SGHVS and FQNEAQ. V lost 0 bases and J lost 3, with 8 bases in between. This CDR3 region has 14 residues. The sequence came from a human donor who was either an allogeneic HSCT recipient or a stem cell or donor lymphocyte infusion donor (not recorded which). It is not recorded whose cells these are; they may come from a transplant donor. The gene calls are TRBV7-8 and TRBJ1-1; D gene unclear. Specimen: blood, either unsorted or a sorted T cell fraction (not recorded which). CDR3 region: CASSLASGYTEAFF. The CDR3 region has the DNA TGTGCCAGCAGCTTAGCGTCGGGGTACACTGAAGCTTTCTTT.